The 2 T cell receptor beta chains reported below all come from one sample, sequenced in a study of cytomegalovirus exposure and HLA in healthy donors. 13 Jbeta primers and 60 Vbeta primers were used for the PCR. Sequenced by immunoSEQ multiplex PCR; TCRdb stores in-frame clones only, minus some. This sample's clone table lists around 210,000 clones. The sample consisted of PBMCs. These receptors were collected from a woman in her 30s in good health and CMV-seropositive.

This chain joins TRBV10-3 and TRBJ2-7; 14 bases map to TRBD2. J was trimmed by 3 bases and V by 10 bases; bases with no gene match: 5. This CDR3 spans 14 amino acids. CDR1 and CDR2 (germline): ENHRY, SYGVKD. The CDR3 spells CATKTSGGDYEQYF. Here the CDR3 DNA reads TGTGCCACCAAGACTAGCGGGGGGGACTACGAGCAGTACTTC.

The chain uses TRBV5-1 and TRBJ1-3, with 7 positions matching TRBD1. The CDR3 loop spans 13 amino acids. CDR1 is SGHRS, CDR2 YFSETQ, per germline. Unmatched junction bases numbered 4, after V lost 7 bases and J lost 3 bases. CDR3 bases: TGCGCCAGCCAGGGGGTTAGTGGAAACACCATATATTTT. It is translated as CASQGVSGNTIYF.